These T cell receptor beta chains were read from a single sample in a study of blood T cells in healthy people across ages. One entry per CDR3 protein, called by TCRdb with MiXCR from the 5' RACE reads. Of under 700,000 distinct CDR3 sequences in the sample, less than 25% were seen once. These data were also reused for a study on T cells of mothers and their children.

Specimen: blood. All receptors derive from a boy aged 5-17 years in good health. The CDR3 runs from the conserved cysteine through the conserved F or W. Each record gives: CDR3 protein, CDR3 DNA, J gene, V gene, D gene, clone size. The D gene is left open where the match is weak. The listing skips clone size in some rows; elsewhere it reads once, few, many or a size class.

CDR3: CASSSGTANIQYF
DNA: TGTGCCAGCAGCTCCGGGACAGCAAACATTCAGTACTTC
J: TRBJ2-4
V: TRBV7-2
D: TRBD1
size: .

CDR3: CSARDDFGAQYF
DNA: TGCAGTGCTAGAGATGACTTCGGGGCCCAGTACTTC
J: TRBJ2-5
V: TRBV20-1
D: .
size: .

CDR3: CASSLGADQETQYF
DNA: TGTGCCAGCAGCTTAGGAGCTGACCAAGAGACCCAGTACTTC
J: TRBJ2-5
V: TRBV11-2
D: .
size: .

CDR3: CASSLELYTEAFF
DNA: TGTGCCAGCAGCTTGGAACTTTACACTGAAGCTTTCTTT
J: TRBJ1-1
V: TRBV11-2
D: .
size: .

CDR3: CSATRTSGIEVDEQFF
DNA: TGCAGTGCTACCAGGACTAGCGGGATAGAGGTGGATGAGCAGTTCTTC
J: TRBJ2-1
V: TRBV20-1
D: TRBD2
size: few

CDR3: CASSLATDPMNTEAFF
DNA: TGCGCCAGCAGCTTGGCCACAGATCCAATGAACACTGAAGCTTTCTTT
J: TRBJ1-1
V: TRBV5-1
D: .
size: .

CDR3: CASSDGQESGEQYF
DNA: TGTGCCAGCAGTGACGGACAGGAGTCGGGTGAGCAGTACTTC
J: TRBJ2-7
V: TRBV25-1
D: TRBD1
size: .

CDR3: CASSYSPGSSTDTQYF
DNA: TGTGCCAGCAGTTACTCGCCCGGGAGTAGCACAGATACGCAGTATTTT
J: TRBJ2-3
V: TRBV6-5
D: .
size: .

CDR3: CASSEVHLSDEQYF
DNA: TGTGCCAGCAGTGAGGTCCACCTCAGCGACGAGCAGTACTTC
J: TRBJ2-7
V: TRBV28
D: .
size: few

CDR3: CASRLRGDTQYF
DNA: TGTGCCAGCAGGCTAAGGGGAGATACGCAGTATTTT
J: TRBJ2-3
V: TRBV6-6
D: .
size: few

CDR3: CSAASRDKATNEKLFF
DNA: TGCAGTGCCGCGTCCCGGGACAAGGCAACTAATGAAAAACTGTTTTTT
J: TRBJ1-4
V: TRBV20-1
D: .
size: .

CDR3: CASSILAGGPYEQYF
DNA: TGTGCCAGTAGTATCTTGGCGGGAGGGCCCTACGAGCAGTACTTC
J: TRBJ2-7
V: TRBV19
D: TRBD2
size: .

CDR3: CASRPQRNSNYGYTF
DNA: TGTGCCAGCAGGCCCCAGCGGAATTCCAACTATGGCTACACCTTC
J: TRBJ1-2
V: TRBV27
D: .
size: .

CDR3: CASSSAPGGNTEAFF
DNA: TGTGCCAGCAGCTCGGCACCAGGCGGTAACACTGAAGCTTTCTTT
J: TRBJ1-1
V: TRBV7-2
D: .
size: once

CDR3: CSVAGDLKNEKLFF
DNA: TGCAGCGTTGCCGGGGATCTGAAGAATGAAAAACTGTTTTTT
J: TRBJ1-4
V: TRBV29-1
D: .
size: few

CDR3: CASSLTSGTGQPQHF
DNA: TGTGCCAGCAGCTTGACAAGCGGCACCGGTCAGCCCCAGCATTTT
J: TRBJ1-5
V: TRBV7-8
D: .
size: .

CDR3: CASALTHGRATDTQYF
DNA: TGTGCCAGCGCATTGACCCACGGGAGGGCCACAGATACGCAGTATTTT
J: TRBJ2-3
V: TRBV7-8
D: TRBD2
size: .

CDR3: CASTFYRGPQYF
DNA: TGTGCCAGCACTTTCTACAGGGGCCCGCAGTATTTT
J: TRBJ2-3
V: TRBV28
D: TRBD1
size: .

CDR3: CSAFHSLLTGTGGSGGYTF
DNA: TGCAGTGCTTTTCACAGCCTCTTAACCGGGACAGGGGGATCGGGTGGCTACACCTTC
J: TRBJ1-2
V: TRBV20-1
D: TRBD1
size: .

CDR3: CASRGLAGGGNEQFF
DNA: TGTGCCAGCCGAGGACTAGCGGGGGGAGGGAATGAGCAGTTCTTC
J: TRBJ2-1
V: TRBV2
D: TRBD2
size: .

CDR3: CASSLVGMGYEQYF
DNA: TGTGCCAGCAGTTTAGTAGGGATGGGCTACGAGCAGTACTTC
J: TRBJ2-7
V: TRBV27
D: .
size: few

CDR3: CASSSGLLLGEQFF
DNA: TGTGCCAGCAGCTCGGGACTCCTGTTGGGTGAGCAGTTCTTC
J: TRBJ2-1
V: TRBV7-2
D: .
size: few

CDR3: CASSLAGHLSYEQYF
DNA: TGTGCCAGCAGCTTAGCGGGACACCTCTCCTACGAGCAGTACTTC
J: TRBJ2-7
V: TRBV7-6
D: .
size: .

CDR3: CATSDLHVRQVGQFF
DNA: TGTGCCACCAGTGATTTGCACGTCCGACAGGTAGGGCAGTTCTTC
J: TRBJ2-1
V: TRBV24-1
D: .
size: .

CDR3: CASSPHGTSDYNEQFF
DNA: TGTGCCAGCAGCCCCCATGGGACTAGCGATTACAATGAGCAGTTCTTC
J: TRBJ2-1
V: TRBV4-2
D: TRBD2
size: few

CDR3: CASRRSNTGELFF
DNA: TGTGCCAGCAGAAGATCCAACACCGGGGAGCTGTTTTTT
J: TRBJ2-2
V: TRBV6-6
D: .
size: .

CDR3: CASTKSHHRDRGYYEQYF
DNA: TGCGCCAGCACAAAATCTCACCACCGGGACAGGGGTTACTACGAGCAGTACTTC
J: TRBJ2-7
V: TRBV4-3
D: TRBD1
size: .

CDR3: CAWSFGLPGGGYGYTF
DNA: TGTGCCTGGAGTTTCGGTCTTCCAGGGGGGGGCTATGGCTACACCTTC
J: TRBJ1-2
V: TRBV30
D: TRBD1
size: .

CDR3: CASSDMSGPTGGTGELFF
DNA: TGTGCCAGCAGTGACATGTCAGGGCCAACCGGGGGCACCGGGGAGCTGTTTTTT
J: TRBJ2-2
V: TRBV2
D: .
size: .

CDR3: CASSYSSFETQYF
DNA: TGTGCCAGCAGTTACTCATCTTTTGAGACCCAGTACTTC
J: TRBJ2-5
V: TRBV6-5
D: .
size: .

CDR3: CASSFLYEETQYF
DNA: TGCGCCAGCAGCTTTTTGTACGAAGAGACCCAGTACTTC
J: TRBJ2-5
V: TRBV5-1
D: .
size: .

CDR3: CASSPLQGMPNYGYTF
DNA: TGCGCCAGCAGCCCTCTACAGGGAATGCCTAACTATGGCTACACCTTC
J: TRBJ1-2
V: TRBV4-3
D: .
size: few

CDR3: CSAGPLAGGYNEQFF
DNA: TGCAGTGCTGGACCCTTAGCGGGAGGCTACAATGAGCAGTTCTTC
J: TRBJ2-1
V: TRBV20-1
D: TRBD2
size: .

CDR3: CASRTGLAGGHSYEQYF
DNA: TGTGCCAGCAGAACCGGACTAGCGGGGGGACACTCCTACGAGCAGTACTTC
J: TRBJ2-7
V: TRBV6-1
D: TRBD2
size: .

CDR3: CASSYGGRSTEAFF
DNA: TGTGCCAGCAGTTACGGCGGAAGAAGCACTGAAGCTTTCTTT
J: TRBJ1-1
V: TRBV6-5
D: .
size: .

CDR3: CASSLVAGGSNTGELFF
DNA: TGTGCCAGCAGCTTAGTAGCGGGGGGCTCGAACACCGGGGAGCTGTTTTTT
J: TRBJ2-2
V: TRBV7-6
D: TRBD2
size: .

CDR3: CASSLAGRMTGTETQYF
DNA: TGCGCCAGCAGCTTGGCCGGGAGGATGACAGGGACGGAGACCCAGTACTTC
J: TRBJ2-5
V: TRBV5-1
D: .
size: few

CDR3: CATRGAQGPNYGYTF
DNA: TGTGCCACCCGAGGGGCCCAGGGACCCAACTATGGCTACACCTTC
J: TRBJ1-2
V: TRBV12-3/TRBV12-4
D: .
size: .

CDR3: CASSQASSPRYEQYF
DNA: TGTGCCAGCAGCCAAGCTTCTAGCCCGAGGTACGAGCAGTACTTC
J: TRBJ2-7
V: TRBV3-1
D: .
size: .

CDR3: CSVQPGQGGDQPQHF
DNA: TGCAGCGTGCAACCTGGACAGGGGGGCGATCAGCCCCAGCATTTT
J: TRBJ1-5
V: TRBV29-1
D: TRBD1
size: many

CDR3: CASSLTLAGDADTQYF
DNA: TGTGCCAGCAGCTTAACGCTGGCGGGAGACGCAGATACGCAGTATTTT
J: TRBJ2-3
V: TRBV7-3
D: TRBD2
size: few

CDR3: CASSYVTRDTEAFF
DNA: TGTGCCAGCAGTTACGTCACTCGGGACACTGAAGCTTTCTTT
J: TRBJ1-1
V: TRBV6-2/TRBV6-3
D: .
size: few

CDR3: CASRGRIQETQYF
DNA: TGTGCCAGCAGAGGGCGGATTCAAGAGACCCAGTACTTC
J: TRBJ2-5
V: TRBV6-1
D: .
size: few

CDR3: CASSQDFNTEAFF
DNA: TGTGCCAGCAGCCAAGACTTCAACACTGAAGCTTTCTTT
J: TRBJ1-1
V: TRBV14
D: .
size: few

CDR3: CASSVAGEVETQYF
DNA: TGTGCCAGCAGCGTCGCGGGAGAGGTGGAGACCCAGTACTTC
J: TRBJ2-5
V: TRBV9
D: TRBD2
size: few

CDR3: CASSLARGSGDQPQHF
DNA: TGTGCCAGCAGCTTAGCGCGTGGCAGCGGCGATCAGCCCCAGCATTTT
J: TRBJ1-5
V: TRBV7-2
D: .
size: .

CDR3: CATRWNGHTF
DNA: TGTGCCACCAGGTGGAATGGCCACACCTTC
J: TRBJ1-2
V: TRBV12-3/TRBV12-4
D: .
size: .

CDR3: CASSQDQEVAYGYTF
DNA: TGCGCCAGCAGCCAAGATCAAGAGGTGGCGTATGGCTACACCTTC
J: TRBJ1-2
V: TRBV4-3
D: .
size: .

CDR3: CASRSSFRPQGDGYTF
DNA: TGTGCCAGCAGATCTAGCTTCCGGCCTCAGGGGGATGGCTACACCTTC
J: TRBJ1-2
V: TRBV12-3/TRBV12-4
D: TRBD1
size: few

CDR3: CATRRDLSSGNTIYF
DNA: TGTGCCACCCGACGGGACCTTAGCTCTGGAAACACCATATATTTT
J: TRBJ1-3
V: TRBV28
D: .
size: few

CDR3: CASSPLRSRSTDTQYF
DNA: TGTGCCAGCAGCCCACTTCGTTCCAGGAGCACAGATACGCAGTATTTT
J: TRBJ2-3
V: TRBV7-2
D: .
size: few

CDR3: CASSQDSHLGRETQYF
DNA: TGTGCCAGCAGCCAAGATTCACACCTGGGTAGGGAGACCCAGTACTTC
J: TRBJ2-5
V: TRBV4-2
D: .
size: .

CDR3: CASSQGFGVQETQYF
DNA: TGCGCCAGCAGCCAAGGGTTCGGAGTCCAAGAGACCCAGTACTTC
J: TRBJ2-5
V: TRBV4-3
D: .
size: few

CDR3: CASTLAGGPYNEQFF
DNA: TGTGCCAGCACTCTAGCGGGAGGGCCCTACAATGAGCAGTTCTTC
J: TRBJ2-1
V: TRBV3-1
D: TRBD2
size: .

CDR3: CASSDRHEQYF
DNA: TGTGCCAGCAGTGACCGCCACGAGCAGTACTTC
J: TRBJ2-7
V: TRBV6-4
D: .
size: .

CDR3: CASRPLSVSGANVLTF
DNA: TGTGCCAGCAGACCGTTGTCGGTCTCTGGGGCCAACGTCCTGACTTTC
J: TRBJ2-6
V: TRBV28
D: .
size: few

CDR3: CASSLLGGVHEQYF
DNA: TGTGCCAGCAGCTTACTGGGGGGGGTTCACGAGCAGTACTTC
J: TRBJ2-7
V: TRBV11-2
D: TRBD2
size: .

CDR3: CASSQSGGNGYGYTF
DNA: TGCGCCAGCAGCCAAAGTGGGGGGAATGGGTATGGCTACACCTTC
J: TRBJ1-2
V: TRBV4-1
D: .
size: few

CDR3: CAWSVGGGHQPQHF
DNA: TGTGCCTGGAGTGTAGGAGGGGGCCATCAGCCCCAGCATTTT
J: TRBJ1-5
V: TRBV30
D: TRBD1
size: few